This is a list of T cell receptor beta chains from one sample in a study of blood T cell repertoires in COVID-19. Clones were read by immunoSEQ multiplex PCR, and TCRdb kept only the in-frame ones, dropping some. Among under 200,000 clones listed, 80% were seen once. The sequencing input was PBMCs or T cells enriched from blood (not recorded which). Receptors originate from a woman between 55 and 75 years old who had recovered from COVID-19. The CDR3 runs from the conserved cysteine through the conserved F or W. Fields, in order: V gene, clone size, CDR3 protein. Clone size is given for some rows only: seen once, a few or many times, or a class if the clone is expanded.

v_call: TRBV4-2
clone_size: NA
cdr3_aa: CASSQDPPGNVIEAFF

v_call: TRBV29-1
clone_size: NA
cdr3_aa: CSVAWGPTEAFF

v_call: TRBV7-8
clone_size: NA
cdr3_aa: CASSWTGGSSGEQFF

v_call: TRBV4-2
clone_size: NA
cdr3_aa: CASSQEDRGLTYDYGYTF

v_call: TRBV18
clone_size: NA
cdr3_aa: CASSPDGARGYTF

v_call: TRBV25-1
clone_size: NA
cdr3_aa: CASSEFSTGGYTF

v_call: TRBV18
clone_size: once
cdr3_aa: CASSPSHRGNEQYF

v_call: TRBV5-6
clone_size: once
cdr3_aa: CASSLVLAGGTQYF

v_call: TRBV30
clone_size: NA
cdr3_aa: CACDRPNQPQHF

v_call: TRBV7-3
clone_size: NA
cdr3_aa: CASSFERGGTDTQYF

v_call: TRBV11-2
clone_size: NA
cdr3_aa: CASSSGITYGYTF

v_call: TRBV12-3/TRBV12-4
clone_size: NA
cdr3_aa: CASSPLYGELFF

v_call: TRBV19
clone_size: once
cdr3_aa: CASSMADSAIRNQPQHF

v_call: TRBV15
clone_size: NA
cdr3_aa: CATSETGVYGYTF

v_call: TRBV14
clone_size: NA
cdr3_aa: CASSQPRAGQVAGSGANVLTF

v_call: TRBV13
clone_size: NA
cdr3_aa: CASSLGRGRDTQYF

v_call: TRBV19
clone_size: NA
cdr3_aa: CASTGHQGDSPLHF

v_call: TRBV7-9
clone_size: NA
cdr3_aa: CASSRDSRYYGYTF

v_call: TRBV19
clone_size: once
cdr3_aa: CASSSRTDHQPQHF

v_call: TRBV5-5
clone_size: NA
cdr3_aa: CASSFGLGSYEQYF

v_call: TRBV5-1
clone_size: NA
cdr3_aa: CASSLRTGDSYEQYF

v_call: TRBV5-1
clone_size: many
cdr3_aa: CASSPGTSLGNEQFF

v_call: TRBV28
clone_size: NA
cdr3_aa: CASSPTGTGSYEQYF

v_call: TRBV2
clone_size: many
cdr3_aa: CASRRRDRDEKLFF

v_call: TRBV11-3
clone_size: NA
cdr3_aa: CASSPSHGNTEAFF

v_call: TRBV27
clone_size: NA
cdr3_aa: CASSRLAGGPATQYF

v_call: TRBV30
clone_size: NA
cdr3_aa: CAYGQNSNQPQHF

v_call: TRBV5-1
clone_size: NA
cdr3_aa: CASSRTGGLTEAFF

v_call: TRBV6-5
clone_size: NA
cdr3_aa: CASSYRAGDNSPLHF

v_call: TRBV5-6
clone_size: NA
cdr3_aa: CASSSPGEETQYF

v_call: TRBV5-1
clone_size: NA
cdr3_aa: CASSLGGREYNEQFF

v_call: TRBV19
clone_size: NA
cdr3_aa: CASSIGPGRITF

v_call: TRBV6-6
clone_size: NA
cdr3_aa: CASRPSGGGSSYEQYF

v_call: TRBV3-1/TRBV3-2
clone_size: NA
cdr3_aa: CASSQYTGGSMNTEAFF

v_call: TRBV29-1
clone_size: NA
cdr3_aa: CSVEDSGTSGAEQYF

v_call: TRBV19
clone_size: NA
cdr3_aa: CASSIGSNYGYTF

v_call: TRBV24-1
clone_size: NA
cdr3_aa: CATSDARTAYSNQPQHF

v_call: TRBV5-1
clone_size: NA
cdr3_aa: CASSLQGGILSGANVLTF